This T cell receptor (beta chain) derives from a study of technical replicates of blood from a handful of donors. Assay: immunoSEQ multiplex PCR; the TCRdb copy retains only in-frame clones and omits some. The sample has tens of thousands of clones; approximately 93% are singletons. The source of this sequence is a human donor in good health. Material for sequencing was T cells isolated from PBMCs.

The CDR3 DNA reads TGTGCCAGCAGTTTCCAGTATGGCTACACCTTC. This translates into CASSFQYGYTF. The chain has TRBV6-5 and TRBJ1-2, with D unresolved. The CDR3 spans 11 residues. The germline V gene encodes CDR1 MNHEY and CDR2 SVGAGI. The germline V and J ends were trimmed by 4 bases and 5 bases, with 5 bases remaining between them.